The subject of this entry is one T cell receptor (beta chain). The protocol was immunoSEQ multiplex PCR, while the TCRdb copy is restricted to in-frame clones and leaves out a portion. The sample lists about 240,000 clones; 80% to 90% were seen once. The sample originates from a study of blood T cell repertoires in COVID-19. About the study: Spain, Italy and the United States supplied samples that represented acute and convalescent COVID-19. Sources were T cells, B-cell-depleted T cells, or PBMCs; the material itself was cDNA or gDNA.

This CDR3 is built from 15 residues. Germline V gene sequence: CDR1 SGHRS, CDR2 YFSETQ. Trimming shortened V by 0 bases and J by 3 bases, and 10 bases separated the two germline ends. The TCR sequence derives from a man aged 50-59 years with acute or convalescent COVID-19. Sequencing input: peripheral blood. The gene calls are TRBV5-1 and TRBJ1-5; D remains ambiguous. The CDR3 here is CASSLAGQLNQPQHF. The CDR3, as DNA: TGCGCCAGCAGCTTGGCAGGCCAGCTCAATCAGCCCCAGCATTTT.